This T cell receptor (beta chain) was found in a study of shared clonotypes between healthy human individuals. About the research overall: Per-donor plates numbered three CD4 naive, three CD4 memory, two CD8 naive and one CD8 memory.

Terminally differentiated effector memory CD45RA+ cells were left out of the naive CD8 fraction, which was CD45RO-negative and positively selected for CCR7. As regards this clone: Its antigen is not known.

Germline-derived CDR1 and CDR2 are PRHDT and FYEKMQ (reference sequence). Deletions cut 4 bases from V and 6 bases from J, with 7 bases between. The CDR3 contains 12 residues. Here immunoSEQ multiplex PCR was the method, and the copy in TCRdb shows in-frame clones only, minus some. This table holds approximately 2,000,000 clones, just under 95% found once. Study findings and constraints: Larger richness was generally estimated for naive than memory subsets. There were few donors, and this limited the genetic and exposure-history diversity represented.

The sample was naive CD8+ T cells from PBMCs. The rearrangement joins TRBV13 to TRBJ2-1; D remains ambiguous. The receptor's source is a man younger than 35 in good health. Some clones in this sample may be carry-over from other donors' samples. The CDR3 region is CASSSDRNEQFF. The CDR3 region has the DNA TGTGCCAGCAGCTCGGACCGCAATGAGCAGTTCTTC.